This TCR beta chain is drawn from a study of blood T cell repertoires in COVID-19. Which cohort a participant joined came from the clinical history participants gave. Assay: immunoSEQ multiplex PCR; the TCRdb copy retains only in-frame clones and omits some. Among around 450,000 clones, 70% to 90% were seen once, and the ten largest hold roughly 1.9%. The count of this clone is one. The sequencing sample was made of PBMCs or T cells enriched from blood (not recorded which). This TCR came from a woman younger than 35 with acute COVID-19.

For the CDR3, the DNA is TGCAGTGCCAGGACCCAGGGACAGCTGTTTTTT. It encodes CSARTQGQLFF. The chain employs TRBV20-1 and TRBJ1-4, with 7 bases lining up with TRBD1. Germline CDR1 DFQATT, CDR2 SNEGSKA (reference sequence). This CDR3 spans 11 amino acids. V was pared by 6 bases and J by 14 bases, with 9 bases of the junction left unmatched.